The 18 T cell receptor beta chains reported below all come from one sample, sequenced in a study of neurological immune-mediated disorders. The time point denotes: technical triplicate 3. TCRdb ran MiXCR on the 5' RACE reads and lists one entry per CDR3 protein. Of about 45,000 distinct CDR3 sequences in the sample, under 25% are singletons; the top ten hold more than 4%. The specimen was PBMCs. The receptors stem from a man in his 60s with HTLV-1-associated myelopathy (HAM/TSP).

This clonotype was seen at least ten times. Compared with germline, one end of the junction differs, possibly owing to a read error. This chain connects TRBV24-1 to TRBJ2-2, with D unclear. Germline assignment: CDR1 KGHDR and CDR2 SFDVKD. The CDR3 has 12 amino acids. CDR3 in DNA: TGTGCCACAAGTGAGCGCACCGGGGAGCTGTTTTTT. Its protein product is CATSERTGELFF.

This clonotype was seen repeatedly, ten times or more. The chain has TRBV5-6 and TRBJ2-3; perhaps TRBD2 as D (6 bases). V gave up 4 bases and J gave up 2 bases, with 17 bases separating them. Germline V lookup: CDR1 SGHDT, CDR2 YYEEEE. This CDR3 spans 16 amino acids. CDR3 in amino acids: CASSPGLPIYTDTQYF. The CDR3 nucleotides read TGTGCCAGCAGCCCGGGACTCCCTATATACACAGATACGCAGTATTTT.

This clonotype was found many times. This rearrangement joins TRBV20-1 to TRBJ2-3; 12 positions match TRBD2. There are 18 residues in the CDR3. CDR1 DFQATT and CDR2 SNEGSKA come from the germline V gene (reference sequence). V was clipped by 0 bases and J by 4 bases; unmatched bases: 11. CDR3 in amino acids: CSARDNLAGGWASDTQYF. CDR3 bases: TGCAGTGCTAGAGATAACCTAGCGGGAGGGTGGGCTTCAGATACGCAGTATTTT.

This clonotype was counted many times. The chain recombines TRBV3-1 with TRBJ2-4; 9 bases fit TRBD2. Germline V CDR1 and CDR2: LGHDT, YNNKEL (reference sequence). The CDR3 covers 16 residues. The J segment lost 7 bases and the V segment lost 1 base, leaving 8 bases of the junction unmatched. The chain's CDR3 is CASSQGARSGSNIQYF. In nucleotides, the CDR3 is TGTGCCAGCAGCCAAGGAGCGCGTAGCGGGAGTAACATTCAGTACTTC. Variable domain in full (rest from reference TRBV3-1 and TRBJ2-4): DTAVSQTPKYLVTQMGNDKSIKCEQNLGHDTMYWYKQDSKKFLKIMFSYNNKELIINETVPNRFSPKSPDKAHLNLHINSLELGDSAVYFCASSQGARSGSNIQYFGAGTRLSVL.

The V and J genes are TRBV5-5 and TRBJ2-1, with D possibly matching TRBD2 (5 bases). Trimming removed 4 bases at V and 12 bases at J, with 14 bases between. This CDR3 spans 12 amino acids. The germline CDR1 and CDR2 sequences are SGHKS and YYEKEE (reference sequence). This CDR3 is CASSAVRDPQFF. CDR3 DNA sequence: TGTGCCAGCAGCGCCGTCCGGGATCCGCAGTTCTTC.

This clonotype was found many times. This chain uses TRBV20-1 with TRBJ2-1; D not resolved. The V gene's germline CDR1 is DFQATT and CDR2 SNEGSKA (reference sequence). The CDR3 consists of 12 residues. The V end lost 5 bases, the J end lost 7 bases, and 12 bases lay between the germline ends. The CDR3 coding sequence is TGCAGTGCTTCCGGGTTTGCGAATGAGCAGTTCTTC. It encodes CSASGFANEQFF.

The table lists this clonotype with many counts. V and J are TRBV5-1 and TRBJ2-1; D is perhaps TRBD1 (6 bases). CDR1 SGHRS and CDR2 YFSETQ come from the germline V gene. This CDR3 region has 18 residues. V lost 0 bases and J lost 4, with 20 bases in between. The CDR3 sequence: CASSLASVQAGVYNEQFF. As DNA, the CDR3 is TGCGCCAGCAGCTTGGCCTCGGTCCAGGCAGGGGTATACAATGAGCAGTTCTTC.

This clonotype was detected ten times or more. V is TRBV5-6 and J is TRBJ2-2; D may be TRBD1 (6 bases). From germline, CDR1 is SGHDT and CDR2 YYEEEE. This CDR3 spans 15 amino acids. The germline V and J ends were trimmed by 1 base and 6 bases, with 13 bases remaining between them. As DNA, the CDR3 is TGTGCCAGCAGCTTGAAACAGGGACAACCCGGGGAGCTGTTTTTT. It codes for CASSLKQGQPGELFF.

Judged by abundance, this clonotype is medium-sized. V gene TRBV7-2 combines with J gene TRBJ2-3; D gene ambiguous. The germline CDR1 and CDR2 sequences are SGHTA and FQGNSA. The CDR3 loop spans 13 amino acids. V gave up 1 base and J gave up 2 bases, with 4 bases separating them. The chain's CDR3 is CASSLDYTDTQYF. CDR3 coding DNA: TGTGCCAGCAGCTTAGACTACACAGATACGCAGTATTTT.

Worth noting for this clonotype: An end of the junction differs from the germline gene, which may be a read error. The V gene is TRBV20-1, the J gene TRBJ2-1; a weak D match, TRBD2 (6 bases). Germline-derived CDR1 and CDR2 are DFQATT and SNEGSKA (reference sequence). The length of the CDR3 is 18 residues. The CDR3 protein is CSARGALERVGSYNDQFF. CDR3 DNA sequence: TGCAGTGCTAGAGGGGCGCTTGAGCGGGTGGGCAGCTACAATGATCAGTTCTTC.

The chain recombines TRBV20-1 with TRBJ2-1, with 7 positions matching TRBD2. Germline CDR1 is DFQATT and CDR2 is SNEGSKA (reference sequence). V shed 5 bases and J 5 bases; nucleotides not matched to a gene: 6. The CDR3 is 13 amino acids. In DNA form, the CDR3 reads TGCAGTGCTGACCTGGGACTAAACAATGAGCAGTTCTTC. Its protein product is CSADLGLNNEQFF.

This clonotype was counted many times. The chain recombines TRBV28 with TRBJ2-1, with TRBD2 identical over 14 bases. CDR1 and CDR2 (germline): MDHEN, SYDVKM. CDR3 size: 24 residues. V trimming: 2 bases; J trimming: 1 base; junction bases outside the gene matches: 22. The CDR3 region is CASSLAPRLAGGPMPSISYNEQFF. CDR3 DNA sequence: TGTGCCAGCAGTTTAGCCCCTAGACTAGCGGGAGGGCCCATGCCTTCCATTTCCTACAATGAGCAGTTCTTC.

This clonotype showed up many times. The chain links TRBV5-1 to TRBJ2-5; D uncertain. Per germline, CDR1 SGHRS and CDR2 YFSETQ. Trimming left V 0 bases short and J 1 base short, with 1 base between. The CDR3 contains 12 residues. The CDR3 here is CASSLAQETQYF. CDR3 in DNA: TGCGCCAGCAGCTTGGCCCAAGAGACCCAGTACTTC. The entire variable domain, with the rest obtained from reference TRBV5-1 and TRBJ2-5, is as follows: KAGVTQTPRYLIKTRGQQVTLSCSPISGHRSVSWYQQTPGQGLQFLFEYFSETQRNKGNFPGRFSGRQFSNSRSEMNVSTLELGDSALYLCASSLAQETQYFGPGTRLLVL.

This clonotype was counted many times. The chain combines TRBV6-5 with TRBJ1-1; D unresolved. The CDR3 has 13 residues. Germline CDR1 is MNHEY and CDR2 is SVGAGI. Trimming shortened V by 6 bases and J by 5 bases, and 13 bases separated the two germline ends. The CDR3 loop reads CASRRALGTEAFF. The DNA for the CDR3 is TGTGCCAGCAGAAGAGCCTTGGGGACTGAAGCTTTCTTT.

This clonotype was counted ten times or more. CDR3 nucleotides: TGCAGTGCTATTATTACCACAGATACGCAGTATTTT. It is translated as CSAIITTDTQYF. The rearrangement uses TRBV20-1 and TRBJ2-3; no definite D call. The V gene lost 4 bases and the J gene lost 2 bases, with 7 bases spanning the gap. The length of the CDR3 is 12 residues. Germline V gene sequence: CDR1 DFQATT, CDR2 SNEGSKA (reference sequence).

The chain links TRBV15 to TRBJ1-4, with no clear D. The CDR3 length is 15 residues. Germline V gene sequence: CDR1 LNHNV, CDR2 YYDKDF (reference sequence). The germline V and J ends were trimmed by 1 base and 5 bases, with 11 bases remaining between them. The chain's CDR3 is CATSRATGGNEKLFF. In nucleotides, the CDR3 is TGTGCCACCAGCAGAGCGACGGGCGGGAATGAAAAACTGTTTTTT.

This clonotype was observed at least ten times. This sequence joins TRBV6-5 and TRBJ2-1, with D possibly TRBD2 on 6 matching bases. CDR3 length: 15 amino acids. V was trimmed by 5 bases and J by 5 bases, leaving 16 bases between them. The germline CDR1 and CDR2 sequences are MNHEY and SVGAGI. In nucleotides, the CDR3 is TGTGCCAGCAGTCCTCAGGTTGGGGGGAACAATGAGCAGTTCTTC. It encodes CASSPQVGGNNEQFF.

The CDR3 region has the DNA TGTGCCAGCAGCTTGGCTTACAAAAACATTCAGTACTTC. Translation gives CASSLAYKNIQYF. This sequence joins TRBV5-6 and TRBJ2-4; D call uncertain. Trimming left V 0 bases short and J 3 bases short, with 4 bases between. CDR3 size: 13 residues. Germline-derived CDR1 and CDR2 are SGHDT and YYEEEE.